These 26 T cell receptor beta chains were sequenced from one sample in a study. MiXCR, run by TCRdb on the RT-PCR reads, gives a single entry per CDR3 protein. The sample contains thousands of distinct CDR3 sequences, approximately 91% of which appear only once. The specimen sequenced was memory CD4+ T cells from blood. The source is a female donor in good health, serving as a healthy control.

Comments on this clonotype: The size of this beta chain means little, since it is a stray read in a library made for alpha chains. The chain recombines TRBV7-3 with TRBJ2-1, with D possibly TRBD1 on 5 matching bases. V lost 3 bases, J lost 5 bases, and 5 bases lay in between. Germline V gene sequence: CDR1 SGHTA, CDR2 FQGTGA. The CDR3 has 12 amino acids. CDR3 sequence (DNA): TGTGCCAGCAGCTTGGGGCACAATGAGCAGTTCTTC. Amino acid sequence: CASSLGHNEQFF.

As regards this clonotype: The library was designed around alpha chains, so this beta chain is a stray read whose abundance carries little weight. The chain has TRBV6-5 and TRBJ2-7, with D perhaps matching TRBD2 (5 bases). V lost 4 bases, J lost 0 bases, and 13 bases lay in between. The length of the CDR3 is 15 residues. Germline-derived CDR1 and CDR2 are MNHEY and SVGAGI. In nucleotides, the CDR3 is TGTGCCAGCAGTTGGAGCGGACTCAGCTCCTACGAGCAGTACTTC. Its translation is CASSWSGLSSYEQYF.

Concerning this clonotype: This beta chain lies outside the target of a library built for alpha chains; its clone size means little. The gene calls are TRBV20-1 and TRBJ2-7; D remains ambiguous. Germline lookup yields CDR1 DFQATT and CDR2 SNEGSKA (reference sequence). CDR3 length: 15 residues. V was pared by 0 bases and J by 3 bases, with 15 bases between. The CDR3 DNA follows: TGCAGTGCTAGAGATCGACGGATTTCAGGCTACGAGCAGTACTTC. Translated, it gives CSARDRRISGYEQYF.

Regarding this clonotype: A library prepared for alpha chains yielded this beta chain as an off-target read; its size is of little meaning. The chain links TRBV7-2 to TRBJ1-5, with TRBD1 matching over 8 bases. The V and J ends lost 2 bases and 6 bases, in that order; junction bases with no gene match: 3. Germline CDR1 is SGHTA and CDR2 is FQGNSA. The CDR3 consists of 14 residues. The CDR3 spells CASSLTGGSQPQHF. The CDR3 coding sequence is TGTGCCAGCAGCTTAACAGGGGGGAGTCAGCCCCAGCATTTT.

With regard to this clonotype: As an off-target read in a library built for alpha chains, this beta chain has a frequency of little significance. Written as DNA, the CDR3 is TGTGCCAGCAGCATGAATCTACGGGGTGAGCAGTTCTTC. This sequence encodes CASSMNLRGEQFF. This rearrangement joins TRBV7-2 to TRBJ2-1; a weak D match, TRBD2 (5 bases). CDR3 length: 13 residues. The V and J ends lost 5 bases and 9 bases respectively, with 14 bases between them. The germline gives CDR1 SGHTA, CDR2 FQGNSA. Filled out from reference TRBV7-2 and TRBJ2-1, the complete variable domain reads GAGVSQSPSNKVTEKGKDVELRCDPISGHTALYWYRQSLGQGLEFLIYFQGNSAPDKSGLPSDRFSAERTGGSVSTLTIQRTQQEDSAVYLCASSMNLRGEQFFGPGTRLTVL.

Worth noting for this clonotype: This beta chain is a stray sequence in a library constructed for alpha chains; its clone size is not meaningful. This sequence joins TRBV5-1 and TRBJ2-2; unclear D gene. Trimming took off 1 base at V and 4 bases at J, with 8 bases between the two ends. Germline lookup yields CDR1 SGHRS and CDR2 YFSETQ. The CDR3 totals 14 residues. The CDR3 DNA reads as TGCGCCAGCAGCTTGCAGATCCGCACCGGGGAGCTGTTTTTT. Protein product: CASSLQIRTGELFF.

As regards this clonotype: The library was prepared for alpha chains; this beta chain is a stray read, so its frequency means little. The rearrangement joins TRBV29-1 to TRBJ2-3; 7 nucleotides agree with TRBD2. CDR3 size: 12 residues. With 6 bases clipped from V and 5 bases from J, the junction kept 5 bases outside the gene matches. CDR1 SQVTM and CDR2 ANQGSEA come from the germline V gene. CDR3 coding DNA: TGCAGCGTGGGGGGGTCTCAAGATACGCAGTATTTT. As protein: CSVGGSQDTQYF.

On this clonotype itself: Little can be read into the size of this beta chain, an off-target read in a library designed for alpha chains. J is TRBJ1-2 and V is TRBV12-3 or TRBV12-4; a possible D gene is TRBD1 (5 bases). This CDR3 has 12 residues. V was trimmed by 5 bases and J by 7 bases, leaving 11 bases between them. The CDR3 nucleotides read TGTGCCAGCAGTAAAGACAGCCTTGGCTACACCTTC. Translated, it gives CASSKDSLGYTF.

Concerning this clonotype: This beta chain represents an off-target read in a library built for alpha chains; its size is of limited meaning. The V call is TRBV6-1, the J call TRBJ2-6, with D possibly being TRBD1 (5 bases). V was trimmed by 7 bases and J by 0 bases, leaving 13 bases between them. CDR1 and CDR2 (germline): MNHNS, SASEGT. The length of the CDR3 is 16 residues. The DNA for the CDR3 is TGTGCCAGCACGCGACAGAGCTTCTCTGGGGCCAACGTCCTGACTTTC. Translating gives CASTRQSFSGANVLTF.

To note about this clonotype: For a library built for alpha chains, this beta chain is a stray read; little rests on its size. The chain recombines TRBV20-1 with TRBJ2-7; 8 positions agree with TRBD1. This CDR3 is built from 16 residues. Trimming took 3 bases from V and 4 from J; bases not matched to a gene: 14. Germline CDR1 reads DFQATT; CDR2 reads SNEGSKA (reference sequence). The CDR3 DNA reads TGCAGTGCTAGGTCCCTTTTCGGGGACAGGCTATACGAGCAGTACTTC. Translating it yields CSARSLFGDRLYEQYF.

A note on this clonotype: The library was prepared for alpha chains; this beta chain is a stray read, so its frequency means little. The CDR3: CASSTGTLGSYEQYF. The CDR3 region has the DNA TGTGCCAGCAGCACCGGGACACTCGGCTCCTACGAGCAGTACTTC. The chain carries TRBV12-3 or TRBV12-4 and TRBJ2-7, with D perhaps matching TRBD1 (6 bases). V lost 6 bases to trimming and J lost 0 bases, with 15 bases between them. This CDR3 contains 15 residues.

This clonotype showed up just a few times. This beta chain appears as a stray read in a library generated for alpha chains; its size is not informative. The chain recombines TRBV6-2 or TRBV6-3 with TRBJ1-4; 11 bases match TRBD1. Germline V lookup: CDR1 MNHEY, CDR2 SVGEGT. There are 18 residues in the CDR3. The V gene end was trimmed by 4 bases and the J gene end by 4 bases; junction bases not matched to a gene: 11. CDR3 in amino acids: CASSSPWGQGVLNEKLFF. In DNA form, the CDR3 reads TGTGCCAGCAGTTCCCCATGGGGACAGGGGGTCCTTAATGAAAAACTGTTTTTT.

In the case of this clonotype: This beta chain is off target for a library built for alpha chains, so its abundance means little. The V call is TRBV15, the J call TRBJ2-3, with TRBD2 matching over 7 bases. Germline CDR1 reads LNHNV; CDR2 reads YYDKDF (reference sequence). Trimming removed 5 bases from V and 3 bases from J; junction bases left unmatched: 5. The CDR3 loop spans 14 amino acids. CDR3 in amino acids: CATSRAGVTDTQYF. Here the CDR3 DNA reads TGTGCCACCAGCCGGGCGGGAGTGACAGATACGCAGTATTTT.

About this clonotype: A library prepared for alpha chains yielded this beta chain as an off-target read; its size is of little meaning. This chain joins TRBV6-5 and TRBJ1-2, with TRBD1 identical over 7 bases. The germline V gene has CDR1 MNHEY and CDR2 SVGAGI. Trimming at V came to 2 bases and at J to 4 bases, leaving 13 bases not matched to a gene. The CDR3 is 17 residues long. In DNA form, the CDR3 reads TGTGCCAGCAGTTACGGCGGAGGGGGCGCTTTTTTCTATGGCTACACCTTC. It is translated as CASSYGGGGAFFYGYTF.

With respect to this clonotype: This beta chain lies outside the target of a library built for alpha chains; its clone size means little. The rearrangement uses TRBV28 and TRBJ2-7; 7 bases are shared with TRBD1. Looked up from germline, CDR1 is MDHEN and CDR2 is SYDVKM. The CDR3 is made up of 15 amino acids. J was trimmed by 0 bases and V by 6 bases; bases with no gene match: 8. As DNA, the CDR3 is TGTGCCAGCAGCTTTCCGGGACAGCACTCCTACGAGCAGTACTTC. Its protein product is CASSFPGQHSYEQYF.

Turning to this clonotype: This beta chain is a stray sequence in a library constructed for alpha chains; its clone size is not meaningful. The rearrangement joins TRBV18 to TRBJ1-1, with D maybe TRBD1 (5 bases). CDR1 is KGHSH and CDR2 is LQKENI in the germline V gene. The CDR3 has 16 residues. V lost 4 bases to trimming and J lost 2 bases, with 17 bases between them. As DNA, the CDR3 is TGTGCCAGCTCACTTACAGGTTCGGGGGAAAACACTGAAGCTTTCTTT. It yields the protein CASSLTGSGENTEAFF.

As for this clonotype: Because the library targeted alpha chains, this beta chain is an off-target read whose size means little. J is TRBJ2-1 and V is TRBV5-1, with TRBD2 matching 8 bases. Trimming took 1 base from V and 5 from J; bases not matched to a gene: 2. CDR1 is SGHRS, CDR2 YFSETQ, per germline. CDR3 length: 14 residues. CDR3 nucleotide sequence: TGCGCCAGCAGCTTGACTAGCGGAAACAATGAGCAGTTCTTC. Protein product: CASSLTSGNNEQFF.

Remarks on this clonotype: This beta chain is an unintended read in a library built for alpha chains; its size means little. The chain carries TRBV7-7 and TRBJ2-3; 7 bases align to TRBD1. Germline CDR1 reads SSHAT; CDR2 reads FNYEAQ (reference sequence). The CDR3 has 14 residues. V shed 5 bases and J 9 bases; nucleotides not matched to a gene: 11. CDR3 coding DNA: TGTGCCAGCAGCGCAGGGACAGACAAGGCAACGCAGTATTTT. Amino acid sequence: CASSAGTDKATQYF.

Worth noting for this clonotype: Being off target in a library aimed at alpha chains, this beta chain has a size of little meaning. The chain carries TRBV7-2 and TRBJ2-3; tentatively, D is TRBD1 (5 bases). Germline V gene lookup returns CDR1 SGHTA and CDR2 FQGNSA. This CDR3 spans 15 amino acids. V dropped 2 bases and J dropped 4 bases, with 13 bases sitting between them. The CDR3 nucleotides read TGTGCCAGCAGCTTATCTCCAGGGATCTCAGATACGCAGTATTTT. Protein sequence: CASSLSPGISDTQYF.

A word on this clonotype: This beta chain is an off-target read within a library intended for alpha chains, so its frequency means little. Here the CDR3 reads CASSPASYNEQFF. Written as DNA, the CDR3 is TGCGCCAGCAGCCCCGCTTCCTACAATGAGCAGTTCTTC. The chain has TRBV5-1 and TRBJ2-1; no clear D gene. With 4 bases removed from V and 1 base from J, the gap between germline ends came to 6 bases. Germline V gene sequence: CDR1 SGHRS, CDR2 YFSETQ. The CDR3 extends over 13 amino acids. Full variable domain (rest looked up from reference TRBV5-1 and TRBJ2-1): KAGVTQTPRYLIKTRGQQVTLSCSPISGHRSVSWYQQTPGQGLQFLFEYFSETQRNKGNFPGRFSGRQFSNSRSEMNVSTLELGDSALYLCASSPASYNEQFFGPGTRLTVL.

In regard to this clonotype: As an off-target read in a library built for alpha chains, this beta chain has a frequency of little significance. J is TRBJ1-2 and V is TRBV27; TRBD1 aligns across 11 bases. The germline gives CDR1 MNHEY, CDR2 SMNVEV (reference sequence). The CDR3 spans 16 residues. Trimming cost V 2 bases and J 2 bases; bases outside gene matches: 4. The CDR3 spells CASSLGQGATNYGYTF. The CDR3 DNA follows: TGTGCCAGCAGTTTAGGACAGGGGGCAACCAACTATGGCTACACCTTC.

As to this clonotype: This beta chain represents an off-target read in a library built for alpha chains; its size is of limited meaning. The CDR3 region is CASSNRVTGNTIYF. CDR3 DNA: TGTGCCAGCAGTAACAGGGTGACTGGAAACACCATATATTTT. The rearrangement joins TRBV12-3 or TRBV12-4 to TRBJ1-3, with TRBD1 as a possible D gene (6 bases). The CDR3 length is 14 residues. Between the trimmed V and J ends, which lost 5 bases and 2 bases, there was a span of 10 bases.

In the case of this clonotype: At one end the junction does not follow the germline gene, possibly because of a read error. This beta chain is an off-target read within a library intended for alpha chains, so its frequency means little. This chain links TRBV4-3 with TRBJ2-6; D could derive from TRBD1 or TRBD2 (5 bases each). CDR1 is LGHNA, CDR2 YSLEER, per germline. There are 18 residues in the CDR3. Here the CDR3 reads CASSQVYGANSGAKVLTF. CDR3 bases: TGCGCCAGCAGCCAAGTTTACGGGGCCAACTCTGGGGCCAAAGTCCTGACTTTC.

In the case of this clonotype: This beta chain appears as a stray read in a library generated for alpha chains; its size is not informative. The chain links TRBV7-2 to TRBJ2-1; 7 bases line up with TRBD1. This CDR3 is built from 15 residues. In germline, CDR1 is SGHTA, CDR2 FQGNSA. J was trimmed by 2 bases and V by 1 base; bases with no gene match: 2. The CDR3: CASSLGGGPYNEQFF. As DNA, the CDR3 is TGTGCCAGCAGCTTAGGAGGGGGCCCCTACAATGAGCAGTTCTTC.

This clonotype occurred a few times. The size of this beta chain means little, since it is a stray read in a library made for alpha chains. The rearrangement links TRBV29-1 to TRBJ2-3; D is unclear. V was trimmed by 1 base and J by 1 base, leaving 9 bases between them. This CDR3 has 14 residues. Germline V lookup: CDR1 SQVTM, CDR2 ANQGSEA. Here the CDR3 reads CSVEGRSGTDTQYF. CDR3 nucleotide sequence: TGCAGCGTTGAAGGGCGAAGTGGCACAGATACGCAGTATTTT.

For this clonotype: Little can be read into the size of this beta chain, an off-target read in a library designed for alpha chains. The genes are TRBV6-5 and TRBJ2-5; D is unresolved. The germline V gene has CDR1 MNHEY and CDR2 SVGAGI. V lost 2 bases and J 5 bases, leaving 9 bases between the germline ends. This CDR3 contains 13 residues. For the CDR3, the DNA is TGTGCCAGCAGTTACCAGTCGAGGGAGACCCAGTACTTC. It specifies CASSYQSRETQYF.